The next 5 T cell receptor beta chains were all read from a single sample in a study of chronic HIV infection and antiretroviral therapy. TCRdb reanalysed the 5' RACE reads using MiXCR and keeps one entry per CDR3 protein. The table has roughly 39,000 distinct CDR3 sequences, 8% to 10% seen once. Sequences were obtained from peripheral blood. These receptor sequences come from an adult who had HIV and had not received antiretroviral therapy, or was an uninfected healthy control (not recorded which).

In its sample, this clonotype was seen a few times. The chain joins TRBV29-1 to TRBJ2-7; D might be TRBD2 (7 bases). The CDR3 covers 13 residues. Germline V gene data show CDR1 as SQVTM and CDR2 as ANQGSEA. The V end lost 4 bases, the J end lost 1 base, and 11 bases lay between the germline ends. CDR3: CSVVGGASYEQYF. CDR3 bases: TGCAGCGTTGTTGGGGGGGCGTCCTACGAGCAGTACTTC.

This clonotype showed up just a few times. The J gene is TRBJ1-5, the V gene TRBV2; 10 nucleotides match TRBD1. Germline CDR1 SNHLY, CDR2 FYNNEI. The CDR3 spans 16 residues. Unmatched junction bases numbered 9, after V lost 4 bases and J lost 6 bases. The CDR3 nucleotides are TGTGCCAGCAGTGGTCCGGGACAGGGGACGATTCAGCCCCAGCATTTT. Amino acids: CASSGPGQGTIQPQHF.

In this sample, this clonotype is medium-sized. The chain is built from TRBV7-3 and TRBJ2-6; D not resolved. Germline lookup yields CDR1 SGHTA and CDR2 FQGTGA. Trimming removed 4 bases from V and 2 bases from J, with 12 bases in between. The CDR3 extends over 16 amino acids. As DNA, the CDR3 is TGTGCCAGCAGCTATGGATCCGGTACTGGGGCCAACGTCCTGACTTTC. This encodes CASSYGSGTGANVLTF.

This clonotype showed up many times. The V call is TRBV4-1, the J call TRBJ2-1; D is unclear. Germline-derived CDR1 and CDR2 are MGHRA and YSYEKL. The V and J ends lost 5 bases and 7 bases respectively, with 12 bases between them. The CDR3 consists of 13 residues. The CDR3 here is CASSEVKGNEQFF. Written as DNA, the CDR3 is TGCGCCAGCAGCGAAGTTAAAGGGAATGAGCAGTTCTTC.

The genes are TRBV2 and TRBJ2-5; weak D call: TRBD1 (6 bases). The CDR3 sequence is 13 residues long. V was cut by 6 bases and J by 1 base, with 9 bases left in between. Germline values: CDR1 SNHLY, CDR2 FYNNEI. Written as DNA, the CDR3 is TGTGCCAGCAGACCGACAGGCCAAGAGACCCAGTACTTC. It specifies CASRPTGQETQYF.